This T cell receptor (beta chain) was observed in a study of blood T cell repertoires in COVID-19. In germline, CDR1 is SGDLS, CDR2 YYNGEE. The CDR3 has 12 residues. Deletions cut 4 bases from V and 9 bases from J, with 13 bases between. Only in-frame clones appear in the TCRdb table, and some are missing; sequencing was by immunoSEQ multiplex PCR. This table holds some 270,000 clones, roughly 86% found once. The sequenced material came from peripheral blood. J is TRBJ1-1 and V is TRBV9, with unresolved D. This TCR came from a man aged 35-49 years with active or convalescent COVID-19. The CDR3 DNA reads TGTGCCAGCAGCCCAGGCGGGGAAAAAGCTTTCTTT. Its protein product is CASSPGGEKAFF.